This TCR beta chain was observed in a study of shared T cell receptors in the human thymus. The junction had 10 bases not matched to a gene; V was cut back by 6 bases and J by 0 bases. The CDR3 is made up of 18 amino acids. Germline assignment: CDR1 MRHNA and CDR2 SNTAGT. Profiled with immunoSEQ multiplex PCR; TCRdb holds only in-frame clones, not every one. The sample has just under 550,000 clones; approximately 80% are singletons. A further study also used this sample, focusing on human thymus T cells. As that study records: All donors were healthy Finnish infants who were undergoing corrective surgery to treat congenital heart defects. Repertoires sampled from thymus and blood appeared biased in V and J gene usage. Reports from related research described highly overlapping thymic repertoires among unrelated individuals.

Source material: thymocytes. The V call is TRBV6-4, the J call TRBJ2-6; 8 bases align to TRBD1. The sequence was obtained from a boy younger than two with a congenital heart defect. CDR3 amino acids: CASSPLGQVYSGANVLTF. The CDR3 region has the DNA TGTGCCAGCAGCCCCCTGGGACAGGTTTACTCTGGGGCCAACGTCCTGACTTTC.